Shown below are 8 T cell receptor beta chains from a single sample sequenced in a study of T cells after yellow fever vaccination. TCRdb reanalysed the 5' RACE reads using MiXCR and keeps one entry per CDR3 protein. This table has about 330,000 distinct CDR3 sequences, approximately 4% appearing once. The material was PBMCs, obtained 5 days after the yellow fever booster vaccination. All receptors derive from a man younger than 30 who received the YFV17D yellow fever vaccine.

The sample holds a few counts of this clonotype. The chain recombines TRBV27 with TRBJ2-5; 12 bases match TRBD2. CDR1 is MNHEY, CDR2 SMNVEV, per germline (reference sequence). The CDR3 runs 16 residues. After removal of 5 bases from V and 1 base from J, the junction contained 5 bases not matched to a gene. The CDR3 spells CASSKLAGGIQETQYF. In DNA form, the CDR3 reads TGTGCCAGCAGTAAACTAGCGGGGGGAATCCAAGAGACCCAGTACTTC.

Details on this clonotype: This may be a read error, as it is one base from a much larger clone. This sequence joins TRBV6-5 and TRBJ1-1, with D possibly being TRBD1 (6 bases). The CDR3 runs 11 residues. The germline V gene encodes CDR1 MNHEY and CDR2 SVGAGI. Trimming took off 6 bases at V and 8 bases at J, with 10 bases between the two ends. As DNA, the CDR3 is TGTGCCAGCAGCTTCGACAGGGAAGCTTTCTTT. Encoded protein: CASSFDREAFF.

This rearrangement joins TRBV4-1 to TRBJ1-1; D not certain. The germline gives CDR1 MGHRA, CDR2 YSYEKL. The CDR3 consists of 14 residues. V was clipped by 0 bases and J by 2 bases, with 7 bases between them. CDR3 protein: CASSQEPANTEAFF. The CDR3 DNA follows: TGCGCCAGCAGCCAAGAGCCAGCAAACACTGAAGCTTTCTTT.

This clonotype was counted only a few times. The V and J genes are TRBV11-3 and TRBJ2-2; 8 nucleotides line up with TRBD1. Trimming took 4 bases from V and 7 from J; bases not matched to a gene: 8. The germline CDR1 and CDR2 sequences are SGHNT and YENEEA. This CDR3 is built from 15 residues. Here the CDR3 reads CASSYQGAKGGELFF. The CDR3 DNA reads TGTGCCAGCAGCTACCAGGGGGCCAAAGGCGGGGAGCTGTTTTTT.

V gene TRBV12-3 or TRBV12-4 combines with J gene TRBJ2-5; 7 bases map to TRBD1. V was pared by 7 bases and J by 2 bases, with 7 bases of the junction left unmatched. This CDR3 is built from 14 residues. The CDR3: CASNDRDRQETQYF. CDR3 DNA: TGTGCCAGCAACGACCGGGACAGACAAGAGACCCAGTACTTC.

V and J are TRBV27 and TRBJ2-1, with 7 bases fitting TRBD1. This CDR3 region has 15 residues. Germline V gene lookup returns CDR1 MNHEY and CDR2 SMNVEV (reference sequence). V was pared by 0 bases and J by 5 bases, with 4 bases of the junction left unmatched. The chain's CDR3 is CASSLSRQGHNEQFF. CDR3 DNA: TGTGCCAGCAGTTTATCGAGACAGGGCCACAATGAGCAGTTCTTC.

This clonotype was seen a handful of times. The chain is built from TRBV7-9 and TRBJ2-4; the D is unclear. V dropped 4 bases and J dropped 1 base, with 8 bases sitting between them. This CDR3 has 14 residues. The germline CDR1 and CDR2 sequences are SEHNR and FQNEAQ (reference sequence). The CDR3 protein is CASSSGEAKNIQYF. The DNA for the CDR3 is TGTGCCAGCAGCTCCGGTGAGGCCAAAAACATTCAGTACTTC.

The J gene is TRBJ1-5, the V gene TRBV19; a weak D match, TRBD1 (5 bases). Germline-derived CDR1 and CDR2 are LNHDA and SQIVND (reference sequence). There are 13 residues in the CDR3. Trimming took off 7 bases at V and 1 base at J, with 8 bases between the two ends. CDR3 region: CASMGGSNQPQHF. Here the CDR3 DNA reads TGTGCCAGTATGGGGGGGAGCAATCAGCCCCAGCATTTT.